The 12 T cell receptor delta chains presented below share a single source sample, sequenced in a study of γδ T cells in repeated Plasmodium falciparum infection. TCRdb reapplied CATT to the multiplex PCR reads. This table holds about 57,000 delta-chain clones, around 1.7% found once. Flow sorting of PBMC yielded separate Vgamma9/Vdelta2+ and Vdelta2-negative gammadelta T cell populations for bulk repertoire analysis. Material: gamma-delta T cells from blood. These receptor sequences come from a pool of human donors (malaria-infected and uninfected, not separated).

Turning to this clone: The protein that TCRdb holds for this DNA derives from a much larger clone and differs from the translated DNA at residue 18, which likely indicates a read error; the protein shown here is translated from the DNA. The rearrangement uses TRDV2 and TRDJ1; 13 positions agree with TRDD3. Assignment of the J gene here rests on matching the DNA to germline, because TCRdb gives none. The CDR3 is 22 amino acids. Germline assignment: CDR1 GEAIGNYY and CDR2 EKD. The J segment lost 7 bases and the V segment lost 2 bases, leaving 27 bases of the junction unmatched. The CDR3 coding sequence is TGTGCCTGTGACAAGAAGTCCGTCCTACGGGACGTACTGGGGGATACGCCCGGTAAACTCATCTTT. It translates to CACDKKSVLRDVLGDTPGKLIF.

Concerning this clone: The likely explanation is a read error, given a far larger clone one base away. The sample holds other DNA sequences that translate to the same CDR3. The rearrangement uses TRDV1 and TRDJ1; 11 nucleotides match TRDD3. The J gene, left out of TCRdb, was set here by checking the DNA against germline. The CDR3 loop spans 21 amino acids. V shed 2 bases, J shed 3 bases, and the junction held 20 bases outside the gene matches. Looked up from germline, CDR1 is TSWWSYY and CDR2 is QGS. CDR3 residues: CALGEFPFLHLGDTIADKLIF. The CDR3 DNA reads as TGTGCTCTTGGGGAATTCCCATTCCTCCATCTGGGGGATACCATTGCCGATAAACTCATCTTT.

In its sample, this clone was seen many times. With only one base between it and a far larger clone, this is likely a read error. Additional DNA sequences in this sample encode the identical CDR3. This chain joins TRDV1 and TRDJ1; 8 bases align to TRDD3. TCRdb lists no J gene, so it was determined here by aligning the DNA to germline. From germline, CDR1 is TSWWSYY and CDR2 QGS. This CDR3 is built from 16 residues. CDR3 loop: CALGEMGGGSLHKLIF. CDR3 DNA sequence: TGTGCCCTTGGGGAAATGGGTGGGGGATCTCTCCATAAACTCATCTTT.

The table lists this clone with a few counts. This probably arose from a read error, given a far larger clone one base away. This sample also contains other DNA sequences that code for the same CDR3. This chain joins TRDV1 and TRDJ1; TRDD3 matches 7 bases. TCRdb supplies no J gene; here it was assigned by aligning the nucleotide sequence to germline. The CDR3 runs 16 residues. V shed 0 bases, J shed 8 bases, and the junction held 12 bases outside the gene matches. From germline, CDR1 is TSWWSYY and CDR2 QGS. CDR3 in amino acids: CALGELMGGILDKLIF. The CDR3, as DNA: TGTGCTCTTGGGGAACTTATGGGAGGGATACTCGACAAACTCATCTTT.

In this sample, this clone turned up a few times. With only one base between it and a far larger clone, this is likely a read error. This CDR3 is also generated by other DNA sequences in the sample. The chain couples TRDV3 to TRDJ1; 11 bases are shared with TRDD3. The J gene comes from matching the DNA to germline here; TCRdb lacks it. The ends lost 4 bases at V and 8 bases at J; junction bases unmatched: 30. The germline gives CDR1 TVYSNPD, CDR2 GDNSRS (reference sequence). This CDR3 has 20 amino acids. DNA of the CDR3: TGTGCCTGGAGAAACCCTTCCTTCACTGGGGGATATGTCCACCGGGGAAAACTCATCTTT. Translation gives CAWRNPSFTGGYVHRGKLIF.

With regard to this clone: This may be a read error: a much more frequent sequence differs by one nucleotide. The chain joins TRDV1 to TRDJ1; TRDD3 matches at 13 bases. No J segment appears in TCRdb, so it was assigned here by matching the sequence to germline. From germline, CDR1 is TSWWSYY and CDR2 QGS. This CDR3 comprises 26 residues. The CDR3 DNA is TGTGCCCTTGGGGACGATACCGGACGCCATTCCTGGTACTGGGGGATACGGCCTCTTCCTACCGATAAACTCATCTTT. This encodes CALGDDTGRHSWYWGIRPLPTDKLIF.

The gene calls are TRDV2 and TRDJ3; no definite D call. The J gene, absent from TCRdb, was called here by matching the DNA to germline. Trimming removed 0 bases at V and 0 bases at J, with 11 bases between. Germline lookup yields CDR1 GEAIGNYY and CDR2 EKD. The CDR3 spans 18 residues. CDR3 DNA: TGTGCCTGTGACACCTCACAGGGAAGCTCCTGGGACACCCGACAGATGTTTTTC. Residues: CACDTSQGSSWDTRQMFF.

This clone was counted a few times. TCRdb's protein for this DNA is that of a much larger clone and differs from the translation at residue 14, likely a read error; the protein shown is the DNA translation. The rearrangement uses TRDV2 and TRDJ1, with TRDD3 matching 8 bases. In the absence of a J gene in TCRdb, the DNA was matched to germline to assign it here. The CDR3 is 18 amino acids. The germline CDR1 and CDR2 sequences are GEAIGNYY and EKD. CDR3 sequence reads: CACDTELFPLGDTGKLIF. In nucleotides, the CDR3 is TGTGCCTGTGACACCGAACTCTTTCCCCTGGGGGACACCGGTAAACTCATCTTT.

This clone is categorized as medium-sized (0.01 to 0.1%). The same CDR3 can be traced to other DNA sequences in this sample. The CDR3 spells CACDTSYWGIPHTDKLIF. The CDR3 region has the DNA TGTGCCTGTGACACCTCCTACTGGGGGATCCCGCACACCGATAAACTCATCTTT. The chain is built from TRDV2 and TRDJ1; 10 positions match TRDD3. This CDR3 is built from 18 residues. The V and J ends lost 0 bases and 0 bases, in that order; junction bases with no gene match: 9. Germline V gene sequence: CDR1 GEAIGNYY, CDR2 EKD.

Many counts were recorded for this clone. The same CDR3 is also encoded by other DNA sequences in this sample. The chain links TRDV1 to TRDJ2, with D possibly being TRDD3 (5 bases). Germline CDR1 TSWWSYY, CDR2 QGS. The CDR3 sequence is 21 residues long. Trimming pared 0 bases from V and 1 base from J, leaving 24 bases between. CDR3 sequence: CALGELSLWGHTFLLTAQLFF. The CDR3 coding sequence is TGTGCTCTTGGGGAACTATCGTTGTGGGGACATACCTTTCTTTTGACAGCACAACTCTTCTTT.

Regarding this clone: The TCRdb protein comes from a much larger clone and disagrees with this DNA's translation at residue 19, likely due to a read error; the protein given here is derived from the DNA. The V gene reported is TRDV2; the J gene is uncalled; TRDD3 is the table's D call, not checked against the DNA. CDR3 length: 20 amino acids. CDR1 GEAIGNYY and CDR2 EKD come from the germline V gene. CDR3 bases: TGTGCCTGTGACCCGGCCTTCGTACCATTTCATTGGGGGCTCACCGATAAACTCACCTTT. Translated, it gives CACDPAFVPFHWGLTDKLTF.

Worth noting for this clone: TCRdb lists the protein of a much larger clone for this DNA, which differs at residue 12, so this is likely a read error; the protein given here is translated from the DNA itself. The rearrangement joins TRDV1 to TRDJ1; 8 bases line up with TRDD3. The J gene, left out of TCRdb, was set here by checking the DNA against germline. Unmatched junction bases numbered 23, after V lost 1 base and J lost 4 bases. CDR1 is TSWWSYY, CDR2 QGS, per germline. This CDR3 is built from 21 residues. The CDR3 is CALGEPLFYWGVPILGDKLIF. CDR3 nucleotides: TGTGCTCTTGGGGAACCCCTCTTCTACTGGGGGGTACCGATTCTCGGCGATAAACTCATCTTT.